This T cell receptor beta chain came from a study of T-cell reconstitution after alpha-beta-depleted transplantation in children. A library of TCRbeta sequences, prepared with unique molecular identifiers, was generated. TCRdb re-called the PCR reads with MiXCR, one entry per CDR3 protein. The sample records a few hundred thousand distinct CDR3 sequences, about a tenth being singletons. This clonotype was seen many times. This receptor was taken from a human donor who donated a stem cell graft to a child with acute lymphoblastic leukemia. The starting material was PBMCs from the stem cell graft donor, obtained from the stem cell graft.

The CDR3 reads CASSLTGTSGYNEQFF. In DNA, the CDR3 is TGTGCCAGCAGCTTAACCGGGACTAGCGGATACAATGAGCAGTTCTTC. The V and J genes are TRBV7-2 and TRBJ2-1, with 11 positions matching TRBD2. The V gene's germline CDR1 is SGHTA and CDR2 FQGNSA. Trimming removed 2 bases from V and 4 bases from J; junction bases left unmatched: 4. There are 16 residues in the CDR3.